These T cell receptor beta chains were read from a single sample in a study of identical twins. Via MiXCR, TCRdb re-called the 5' RACE reads, giving one row per CDR3 protein. The sample consists of approximately 1.8 million distinct CDR3 sequences, about 30% of them appearing once. The sequenced sample was cord blood. The receptors here all came from a newborn girl in good health. Both conserved end residues are trimmed from each CDR3. The order of the fields is V gene, J gene, D gene, CDR3 protein. A D gene is named only where the DNA matches it firmly.

v_gene: TRBV4-2
j_gene: TRBJ2-7
d_gene: TRBD1
CDR3aa: ASSQVDRGTYEQY

v_gene: TRBV28
j_gene: TRBJ2-2
d_gene: -
CDR3aa: ASSLFRNTGELF

v_gene: TRBV25-1
j_gene: TRBJ2-7
d_gene: TRBD1
CDR3aa: ASGDSGTGAPYEQY

v_gene: TRBV6-1
j_gene: TRBJ1-2
d_gene: -
CDR3aa: ASSEQPGRGNGYT

v_gene: TRBV4-2
j_gene: TRBJ2-3
d_gene: -
CDR3aa: ASSQGLADGTDTQY

v_gene: TRBV12-3/TRBV12-4
j_gene: TRBJ1-1
d_gene: -
CDR3aa: TSIKDRIGTEAF

v_gene: TRBV20-1
j_gene: TRBJ2-3
d_gene: TRBD1
CDR3aa: SALPQGAWSTDTQY

v_gene: TRBV20-1
j_gene: TRBJ2-7
d_gene: -
CDR3aa: SARVREQY

v_gene: TRBV11-2
j_gene: TRBJ2-3
d_gene: TRBD2
CDR3aa: ASGLGASGTRDTQY

v_gene: TRBV5-1
j_gene: TRBJ2-1
d_gene: -
CDR3aa: ASSLGTGWEQF

v_gene: TRBV5-1
j_gene: TRBJ2-7
d_gene: TRBD1
CDR3aa: ASSLRTGRNYEQY

v_gene: TRBV5-1
j_gene: -
d_gene: TRBD1
CDR3aa: ASSTGQGYNEQY

v_gene: TRBV29-1
j_gene: TRBJ1-2
d_gene: TRBD1
CDR3aa: SVELGQGNRPNYGCT

v_gene: TRBV10-3
j_gene: TRBJ2-3
d_gene: -
CDR3aa: AISPLASTDTQY

v_gene: TRBV10-3
j_gene: TRBJ2-7
d_gene: TRBD2
CDR3aa: AISALLAGVSYEQY

v_gene: TRBV29-1
j_gene: TRBJ1-2
d_gene: -
CDR3aa: SVDRGTDGYGYT